This T cell receptor beta chain was recorded in a study of Graves' ophthalmopathy and Graves' hyperthyroidism. Amplified material comprised TCR beta CDR3 regions derived from RNA transcripts. Second-round multiplex PCR followed a first-round RT-PCR using HTBI primers. TCRdb reprocessed the multiplex PCR reads with MiXCR, giving one entry per CDR3 protein. The sample holds over a million distinct CDR3 sequences, 35% to 40% seen once. As regards this clonotype: Its target is not known.

Germline V lookup: CDR1 MNHNS, CDR2 SASEGT. V gave up 3 bases and J gave up 4 bases; unmatched junction bases: 5. This CDR3 is 14 amino acids long. The hyperthyroidism patients had a new diagnosis of under 2 months' duration and were aged 18 to 65. Whole-study findings and limits: Built on 13 signatures, a model told ophthalmopathy apart from stable hyperthyroidism with approximately 88% sensitivity and approximately 81% specificity. With roughly 65% sensitivity and approximately 72% specificity, the model predicted ophthalmopathy progression. A majority of expanded thyroid clonotypes exceeding 0.001 frequency were likewise present in blood.

Sequencing used peripheral blood or thyroid tissue (not recorded which). The chain employs TRBV6-1 and TRBJ1-2; the match to TRBD1 covers 7 bases. This sequence originates from an adult man with Graves' hyperthyroidism. As DNA, the CDR3 is TGTGCCAGCAGTGACGACACAGGGGCCTATGGCTACACCTTC. The encoded protein is CASSDDTGAYGYTF.